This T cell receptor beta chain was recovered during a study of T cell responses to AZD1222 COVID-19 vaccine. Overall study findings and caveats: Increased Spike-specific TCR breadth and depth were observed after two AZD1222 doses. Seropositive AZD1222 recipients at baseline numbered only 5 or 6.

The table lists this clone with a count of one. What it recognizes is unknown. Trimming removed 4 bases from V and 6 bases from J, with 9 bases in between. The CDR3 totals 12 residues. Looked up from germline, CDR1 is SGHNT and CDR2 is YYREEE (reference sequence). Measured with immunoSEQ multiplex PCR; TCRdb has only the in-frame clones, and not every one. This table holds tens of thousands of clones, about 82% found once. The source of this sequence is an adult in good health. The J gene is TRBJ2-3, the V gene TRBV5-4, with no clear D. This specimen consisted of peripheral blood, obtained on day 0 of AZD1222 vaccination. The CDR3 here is CASSVASDTQYF. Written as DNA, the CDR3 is TGTGCCAGCAGCGTGGCATCGGATACGCAGTATTTT.